Sequencing of this TCR beta chain was carried out in a study of shared clonotypes between healthy human individuals. CDR3 length: 15 residues. CDR1 is SGHTA and CDR2 is FQGTGA in the germline V gene. Trimming removed 0 bases from V and 4 bases from J, with 10 bases in between. Clones were read by immunoSEQ multiplex PCR, and TCRdb kept only the in-frame ones, dropping some. The table lists some 1 million clones, around 74% of them singletons, with around 1.5% in the top ten. The source is a man between 18 and 29 years old in good health. The sample taken for sequencing was memory CD4+ T cells sorted from blood. The subset was: CD45RA-negative fraction. The V and J genes are TRBV7-3 and TRBJ2-1, with D possibly matching TRBD1 (5 bases). This CDR3 reads CASSLTSTGYNEQFF. CDR3 in DNA: TGTGCCAGCAGCTTAACATCTACAGGTTACAATGAGCAGTTCTTC.